These 20 T cell receptor beta chains came from one sample sequenced in a study of blood T cell repertoires in COVID-19. Here immunoSEQ multiplex PCR was the method, and the copy in TCRdb shows in-frame clones only, minus some. The data show about 320,000 clones, with about four fifths seen just once and 1.2% held by the top ten. The sample comprised peripheral blood. The receptors here all came from a woman aged 50 to 60 with acute or convalescent COVID-19.

J is TRBJ2-2 and V is TRBV27, with TRBD2 identical over 8 bases. Losses at the gene ends were 3 bases for V and 7 bases for J; bases not matched to a gene: 7. Germline V gene sequence: CDR1 MNHEY, CDR2 SMNVEV (reference sequence). This CDR3 contains 15 residues. For the CDR3, the DNA is TGTGCCAGCAGTTTGGACGGGGGGGATGGCGGGGAGCTGTTTTTT. It encodes CASSLDGGDGGELFF.

The chain recombines TRBV27 with TRBJ1-6; 9 bases fit TRBD1. CDR3 length: 14 amino acids. CDR1 MNHEY and CDR2 SMNVEV come from the germline V gene (reference sequence). J gave up 10 bases and V 7 bases, and 8 bases lay outside the gene matches. The CDR3 nucleotides read TGTGCCAGCACTCAACAGGGGGCTAGATCACCCCTCCACTTT. This gives the protein CASTQQGARSPLHF.

This clone was found a few times. The genes are TRBV6-5 and TRBJ2-1, with TRBD1 identical over 10 bases. Looked up from germline, CDR1 is MNHEY and CDR2 is SVGAGI. The CDR3 is made up of 13 amino acids. V was clipped by 4 bases and J by 13 bases; unmatched bases: 7. The CDR3 region has the DNA TGTGCCAGCAGTTCTCCCGGACAGGGGGAACAGTTCTTC. Translation: CASSSPGQGEQFF.

The rearrangement links TRBV2 to TRBJ2-3; the match to TRBD2 covers 15 bases. Germline assignment: CDR1 SNHLY and CDR2 FYNNEI. V shed 4 bases and J 9 bases; nucleotides not matched to a gene: 2. This CDR3 region has 14 residues. This chain's CDR3 is CASSGTSGGGTQYF. The CDR3 DNA sequence: TGTGCCAGCAGTGGGACTAGCGGGGGGGGAACGCAGTATTTT.

The V call is TRBV5-8, the J call TRBJ2-4; D is perhaps TRBD1 (6 bases). With 4 bases removed from V and 9 bases from J, the gap between germline ends came to 17 bases. Per the germline V gene, CDR1 is SGHTS and CDR2 is YDEGEE. The CDR3 sequence is 14 residues long. The CDR3 is CASSPQGRIGIQYF. The CDR3 region has the DNA TGTGCCAGCAGCCCACAGGGAAGAATTGGCATTCAGTACTTC.

The chain is built from TRBV30 and TRBJ1-5; D is possibly TRBD1 (5 bases). CDR1 is GTSNPN, CDR2 SVGIG, per germline (reference sequence). Trimming pared 3 bases from V and 7 bases from J, leaving 13 bases between. The CDR3 is 13 amino acids. CDR3 residues: CAWRGVEGQPQHF. CDR3 DNA: TGTGCCTGGAGGGGGGTGGAGGGCCAGCCCCAGCATTTT.

The V call is TRBV11-2, the J call TRBJ2-1, with 7 bases matching TRBD2. Germline CDR1 and CDR2: SGHAT and FQNNGV. V lost 7 bases to trimming and J lost 6 bases; unmatched junction nucleotides: 9. This CDR3 comprises 14 residues. The CDR3 DNA is TGTGCCAGCACCCCCCAGGGCGGGGGCAATGAGCAGTTCTTC. It specifies CASTPQGGGNEQFF. Variable domain in full (rest from reference TRBV11-2 and TRBJ2-1): EAGVAQSPRYKIIEKRQSVAFWCNPISGHATLYWYQQILGQGPKLLIQFQNNGVVDDSQLPKDRFSAERLKGVDSTLKIQPAKLEDSAVYLCASTPQGGGNEQFFGPGTRLTVL.

This clone was seen once. The chain joins TRBV19 to TRBJ2-1; TRBD2 agrees at 7 bases. Trimming removed 3 bases from V and 2 bases from J; junction bases left unmatched: 7. The V gene's germline CDR1 is LNHDA and CDR2 SQIVND (reference sequence). The CDR3 runs 16 residues. The CDR3 here is CASSIPFAGAYNEQFF. The CDR3 nucleotides read TGTGCCAGTAGTATTCCCTTCGCGGGAGCCTACAATGAGCAGTTCTTC.

The chain has TRBV7-9 and TRBJ1-1; the D is unclear. V lost 9 bases and J 1 base, leaving 9 bases between the germline ends. The CDR3 covers 12 residues. Germline V lookup: CDR1 SEHNR, CDR2 FQNEAQ (reference sequence). Here the CDR3 reads CASQTRNTEAFF. The CDR3 nucleotides are TGTGCCAGTCAAACAAGGAACACTGAAGCTTTCTTT.

This chain links TRBV19 with TRBJ1-1; D may be TRBD1 (5 bases). The germline V gene has CDR1 LNHDA and CDR2 SQIVND (reference sequence). Trimming took off 3 bases at V and 4 bases at J, with 12 bases between the two ends. This CDR3 region has 14 residues. The CDR3 sequence: CASSISGVATEAFF. CDR3 nucleotides: TGTGCCAGTAGTATCTCGGGGGTGGCCACTGAAGCTTTCTTT.

CDR3 protein: CASSPRTTDTQYF. The CDR3 nucleotides read TGTGCCAGCAGCCCACGGACAACAGATACGCAGTATTTT. The rearrangement links TRBV3-1 (or the pseudogene TRBV3-2) to TRBJ2-3; D may be TRBD1 (5 bases). V gave up 4 bases and J gave up 3 bases, with 8 bases separating them. Germline values: CDR1 LGHDT, CDR2 YNNKEL (reference sequence). This CDR3 is 13 amino acids long.

V is TRBV5-1 and J is TRBJ1-6; 7 bases line up with TRBD1. Trimming took 4 bases from V and 10 from J; bases not matched to a gene: 8. This CDR3 region has 14 residues. CDR1 is SGHRS, CDR2 YFSETQ, per germline. CDR3 protein: CASSQNRGLSPLHF. CDR3 nucleotides: TGCGCCAGCAGCCAGAACAGGGGATTGTCACCCCTCCACTTT.

Points on this clone: Other DNA sequences within the sample encode an identical CDR3. The V gene is TRBV3-1 (or the pseudogene TRBV3-2), the J gene TRBJ2-3, with 7 bases that match TRBD2. After removal of 0 bases from V and 6 bases from J, the junction contained 3 bases not matched to a gene. The CDR3 consists of 14 residues. Germline V gene data show CDR1 as LGHDT and CDR2 as YNNKEL (reference sequence). CDR3 bases: TGTGCCAGCAGCCAAGATGGGCGGGGGGATACGCAGTATTTT. Amino acid sequence: CASSQDGRGDTQYF.

This chain joins TRBV10-2 and TRBJ1-1, with D possibly being TRBD1 (5 bases). The germline V and J ends were trimmed by 7 bases and 4 bases, with 10 bases remaining between them. CDR3 length: 12 amino acids. Germline V gene data show CDR1 as WSHSY and CDR2 as SAAADI. The DNA for the CDR3 is TGCGCCAGCAAGCAGGGTTCCACTGAAGCTTTCTTT. It yields the protein CASKQGSTEAFF.

The chain has TRBV28 and TRBJ1-3; 7 bases fit TRBD1. There are 16 residues in the CDR3. V lost 4 bases, J lost 0 bases, and 6 bases stayed unmatched. The germline gives CDR1 MDHEN, CDR2 SYDVKM. The CDR3: CASSSSGQLSGNTIYF. The CDR3 DNA sequence: TGTGCCAGCAGTTCCTCGGGACAGCTCTCTGGAAACACCATATATTTT.

The count of this clone is one. This sequence joins TRBV27 and TRBJ2-3; 10 nucleotides agree with TRBD1. V trimming: 8 bases; J trimming: 8 bases; junction bases outside the gene matches: 19. The CDR3 has 17 amino acids. Germline CDR1 MNHEY, CDR2 SMNVEV (reference sequence). The chain's CDR3 is CASETGQGGPSRGTQYF. CDR3 DNA sequence: TGTGCCAGCGAAACCGGACAGGGGGGCCCTTCCCGGGGTACGCAGTATTTT.

The chain recombines TRBV5-1 with TRBJ2-3; 9 bases map to TRBD2. This CDR3 region has 17 residues. Losses at the gene ends were 3 bases for V and 5 bases for J; bases not matched to a gene: 13. CDR1 SGHRS and CDR2 YFSETQ come from the germline V gene. The CDR3 DNA reads TGCGCCAGCAGCTCCGTCGCGGGGGGGCCGATTGGAGATACGCAGTATTTT. It yields the protein CASSSVAGGPIGDTQYF.

This clone was recorded only once. V is TRBV6-2 or TRBV6-3 and J is TRBJ2-3; 9 positions agree with TRBD2. Germline values: CDR1 MNHEY, CDR2 SVGEGT. This CDR3 is built from 16 residues. V was pared by 5 bases and J by 4 bases, with 10 bases of the junction left unmatched. The CDR3 nucleotides are TGTGCCAGCAGTAGGGGGACTAGCTCTAACGCAGATACGCAGTATTTT. This translates into CASSRGTSSNADTQYF.

The chain is built from TRBV5-6 and TRBJ1-6, with D uncertain. The germline gives CDR1 SGHDT, CDR2 YYEEEE. The CDR3 is made up of 19 amino acids. Trimming removed 0 bases at V and 0 bases at J, with 16 bases between. The CDR3 is CASSLGPSHPGSYNSPLHF. The CDR3 DNA is TGTGCCAGCAGCTTGGGGCCGTCACACCCGGGCTCCTATAATTCACCCCTCCACTTT. Complete variable domain (other parts from reference TRBV5-6 and TRBJ1-6): DAGVTQSPTHLIKTRGQQVTLRCSPKSGHDTVSWYQQALGQGPQFIFQYYEEEERQRGNFPDRFSGHQFPNYSSELNVNALLLGDSALYLCASSLGPSHPGSYNSPLHFGNGTRLTVT.

This chain joins TRBV6-5 and TRBJ1-5; 9 nucleotides match TRBD1. V shed 5 bases, J shed 7 bases, and the junction held 3 bases outside the gene matches. The length of the CDR3 is 13 residues. Germline V gene sequence: CDR1 MNHEY, CDR2 SVGAGI. CDR3: CASSPDRGQPQHF. In DNA, the CDR3 is TGTGCCAGCAGTCCGGACAGGGGACAGCCCCAGCATTTT.